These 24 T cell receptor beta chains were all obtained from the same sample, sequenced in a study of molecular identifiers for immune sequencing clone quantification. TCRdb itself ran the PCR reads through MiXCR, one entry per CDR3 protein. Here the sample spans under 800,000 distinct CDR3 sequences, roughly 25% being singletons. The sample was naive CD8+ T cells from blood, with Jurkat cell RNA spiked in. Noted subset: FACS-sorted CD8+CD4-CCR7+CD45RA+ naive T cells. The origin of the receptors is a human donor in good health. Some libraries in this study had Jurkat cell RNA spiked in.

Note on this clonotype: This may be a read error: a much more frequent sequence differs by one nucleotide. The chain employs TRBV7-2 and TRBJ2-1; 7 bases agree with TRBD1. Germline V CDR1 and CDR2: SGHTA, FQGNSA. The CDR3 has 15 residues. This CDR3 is CARSSIQGYVNEQFF. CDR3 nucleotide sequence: TGTGCCCGCAGCTCCATACAGGGGTACGTCAATGAGCAGTTCTTC.

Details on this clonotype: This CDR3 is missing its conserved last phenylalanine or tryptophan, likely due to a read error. CDR3 sequence (DNA): TGTGCCAGTAGTTCGGGGGCCTACGAGCAGTACCTC. Protein product: CASSSGAYEQYL. The chain has TRBV19 and TRBJ2-7; possible D gene TRBD2, 6 bases. V dropped 5 bases and J dropped 2 bases, with 7 bases sitting between them. The CDR3 spans 12 residues. Germline V lookup: CDR1 LNHDA, CDR2 SQIVND (reference sequence).

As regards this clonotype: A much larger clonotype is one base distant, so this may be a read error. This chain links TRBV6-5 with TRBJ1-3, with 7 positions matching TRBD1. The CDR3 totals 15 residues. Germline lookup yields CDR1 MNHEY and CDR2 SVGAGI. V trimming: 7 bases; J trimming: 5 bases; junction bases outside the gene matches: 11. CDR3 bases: TGTGCCAGCAAGACCACAGGGGTATCCAGAAACACCATATATTTT. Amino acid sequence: CASKTTGVSRNTIYF.

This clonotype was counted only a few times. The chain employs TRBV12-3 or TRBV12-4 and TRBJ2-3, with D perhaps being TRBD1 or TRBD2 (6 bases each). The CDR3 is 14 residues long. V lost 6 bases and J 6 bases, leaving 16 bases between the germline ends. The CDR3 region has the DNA TGTGCCAGCAGAACAGACCACGGGGGCGATACGCAGTATTTT. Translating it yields CASRTDHGGDTQYF.

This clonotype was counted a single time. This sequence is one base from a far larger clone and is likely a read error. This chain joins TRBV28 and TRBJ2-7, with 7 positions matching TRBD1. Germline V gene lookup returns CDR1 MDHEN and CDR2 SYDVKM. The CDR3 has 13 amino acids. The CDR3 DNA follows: TGTGCCAGCAGTTCTGACAGGGCCTACAAGCAGTACTTC. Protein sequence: CASSSDRAYKQYF.

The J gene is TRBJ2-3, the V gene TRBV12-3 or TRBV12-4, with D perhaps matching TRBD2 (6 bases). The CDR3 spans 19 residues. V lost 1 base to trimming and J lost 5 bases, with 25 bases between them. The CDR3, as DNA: TGTGCCAGCAGTTTAGAAGGGATCAGGGAGCAATATAGCGGAGATACGCAGTATTTT. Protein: CASSLEGIREQYSGDTQYF.

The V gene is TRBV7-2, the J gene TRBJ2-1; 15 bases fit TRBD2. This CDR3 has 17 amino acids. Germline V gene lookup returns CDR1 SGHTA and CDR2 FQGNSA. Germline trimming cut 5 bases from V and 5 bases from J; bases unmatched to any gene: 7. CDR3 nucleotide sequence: TGTGCCAGCAGCCCGGGACTAGCGGGGGGCCTTAACAATGAGCAGTTCTTC. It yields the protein CASSPGLAGGLNNEQFF.

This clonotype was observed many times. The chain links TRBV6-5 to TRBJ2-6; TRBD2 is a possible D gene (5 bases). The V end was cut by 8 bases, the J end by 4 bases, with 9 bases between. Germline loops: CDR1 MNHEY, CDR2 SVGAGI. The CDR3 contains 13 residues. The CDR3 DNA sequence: TGTGCCAGCGGAGCGGTCGGGGCCAACGTCCTGACTTTC. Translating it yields CASGAVGANVLTF.

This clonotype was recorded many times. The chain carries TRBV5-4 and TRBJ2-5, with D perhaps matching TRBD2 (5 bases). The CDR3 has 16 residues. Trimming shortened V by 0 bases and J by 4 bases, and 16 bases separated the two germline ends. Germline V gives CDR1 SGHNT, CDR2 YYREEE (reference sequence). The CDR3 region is CASSLDFTTAGETQYF. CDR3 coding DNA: TGTGCCAGCAGCTTGGATTTCACAACGGCGGGAGAGACCCAGTACTTC.

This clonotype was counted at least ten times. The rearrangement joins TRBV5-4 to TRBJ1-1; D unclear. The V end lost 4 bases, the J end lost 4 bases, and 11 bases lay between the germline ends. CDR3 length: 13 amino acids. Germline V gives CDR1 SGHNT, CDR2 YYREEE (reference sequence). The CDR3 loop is CASSPGEVTEAFF. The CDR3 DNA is TGTGCCAGCAGCCCGGGCGAGGTCACTGAAGCTTTCTTT.

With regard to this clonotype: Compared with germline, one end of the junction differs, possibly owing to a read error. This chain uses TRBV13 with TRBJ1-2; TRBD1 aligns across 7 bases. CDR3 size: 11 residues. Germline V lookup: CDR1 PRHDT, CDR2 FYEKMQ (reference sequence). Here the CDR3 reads CASSYYRDSSF. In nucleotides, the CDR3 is TGTGCCAGCAGCTACTACAGGGACAGCTCCTTC.

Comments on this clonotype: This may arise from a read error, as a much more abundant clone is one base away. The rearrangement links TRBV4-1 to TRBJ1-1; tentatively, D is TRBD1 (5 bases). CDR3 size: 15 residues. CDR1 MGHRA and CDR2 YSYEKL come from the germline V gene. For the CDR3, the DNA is TGCGCCAGCAGCTCGCCGGGACGGTCGAACACTGCAGCTTTCTTT. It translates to CASSSPGRSNTAAFF.

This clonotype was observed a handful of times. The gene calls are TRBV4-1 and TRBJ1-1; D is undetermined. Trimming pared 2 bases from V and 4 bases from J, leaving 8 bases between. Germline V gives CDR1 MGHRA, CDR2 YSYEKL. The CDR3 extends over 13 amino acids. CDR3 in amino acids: CASSQYRGTEAFF. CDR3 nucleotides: TGCGCCAGCAGCCAATACCGGGGCACTGAAGCTTTCTTT.

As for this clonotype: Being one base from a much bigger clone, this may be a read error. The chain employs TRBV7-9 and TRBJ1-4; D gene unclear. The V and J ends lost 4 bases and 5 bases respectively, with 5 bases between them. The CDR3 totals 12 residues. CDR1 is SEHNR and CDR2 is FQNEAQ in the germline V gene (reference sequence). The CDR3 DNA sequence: TGTGCCAGCAGCTCAGTGAATGAAAAACTGTTTTTT. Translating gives CASSSVNEKLFF.

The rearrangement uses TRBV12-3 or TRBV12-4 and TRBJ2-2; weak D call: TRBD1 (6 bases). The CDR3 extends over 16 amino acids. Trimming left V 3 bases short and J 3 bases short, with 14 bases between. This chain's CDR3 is CASSFEDRLHTGELFF. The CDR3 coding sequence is TGTGCCAGCAGTTTCGAGGACAGACTTCACACCGGGGAGCTGTTTTTT.

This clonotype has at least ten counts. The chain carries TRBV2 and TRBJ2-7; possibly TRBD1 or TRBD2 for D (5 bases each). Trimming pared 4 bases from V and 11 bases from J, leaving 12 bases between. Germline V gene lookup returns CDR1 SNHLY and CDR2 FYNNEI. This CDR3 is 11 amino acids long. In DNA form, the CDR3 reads TGTGCCAGCAGTGCTCCGGGGCGCGAGTACTTC. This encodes CASSAPGREYF. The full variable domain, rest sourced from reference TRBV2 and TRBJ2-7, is EPEVTQTPSHQVTQMGQEVILRCVPISNHLYFYWYRQILGQKVEFLVSFYNNEISEKSEIFDDQFSVERPDGSNFTLKIRSTKLEDSAMYFCASSAPGREYFGPGTRLTVT.

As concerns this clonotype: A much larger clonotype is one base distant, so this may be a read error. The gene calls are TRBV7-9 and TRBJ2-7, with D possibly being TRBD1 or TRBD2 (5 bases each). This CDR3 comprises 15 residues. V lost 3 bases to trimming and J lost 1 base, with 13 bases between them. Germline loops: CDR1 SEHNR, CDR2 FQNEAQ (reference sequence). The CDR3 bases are TGTGCCAGCAGCTTTAGCGAGGACATATCCTACGAGCAGTACTTC. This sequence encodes CASSFSEDISYEQYF.

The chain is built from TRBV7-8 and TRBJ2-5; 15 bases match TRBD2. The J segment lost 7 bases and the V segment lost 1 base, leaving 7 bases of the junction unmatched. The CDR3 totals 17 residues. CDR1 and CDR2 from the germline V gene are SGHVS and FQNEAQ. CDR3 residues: CASSLGTSGGAGGTQYF. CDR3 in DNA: TGTGCCAGCAGCTTAGGGACTAGCGGGGGGGCCGGCGGGACCCAGTACTTC.

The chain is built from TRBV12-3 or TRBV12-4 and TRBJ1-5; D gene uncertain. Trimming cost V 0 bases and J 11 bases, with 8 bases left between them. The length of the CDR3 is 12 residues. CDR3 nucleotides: TGTGCCAGCAGTTTAGCGTTCCGTACCCAGCATTTT. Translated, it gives CASSLAFRTQHF.

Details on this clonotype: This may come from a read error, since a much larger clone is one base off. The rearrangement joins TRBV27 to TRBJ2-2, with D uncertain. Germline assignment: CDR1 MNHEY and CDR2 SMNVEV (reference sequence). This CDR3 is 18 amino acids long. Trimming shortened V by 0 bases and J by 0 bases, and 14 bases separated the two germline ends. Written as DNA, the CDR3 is TGTGCCAGCAGTTTATCGATTTCAGTGAAAGCGAACACCGGGGAGCTGTTTTTT. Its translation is CASSLSISVKANTGELFF.

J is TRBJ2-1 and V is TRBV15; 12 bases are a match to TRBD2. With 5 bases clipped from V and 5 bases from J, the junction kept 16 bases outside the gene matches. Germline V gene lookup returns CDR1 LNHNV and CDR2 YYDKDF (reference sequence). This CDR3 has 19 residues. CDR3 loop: CATSAARKGASGRDNEQFF. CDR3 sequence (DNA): TGTGCCACCAGCGCAGCCCGGAAGGGGGCTAGCGGGAGGGACAATGAGCAGTTCTTC.

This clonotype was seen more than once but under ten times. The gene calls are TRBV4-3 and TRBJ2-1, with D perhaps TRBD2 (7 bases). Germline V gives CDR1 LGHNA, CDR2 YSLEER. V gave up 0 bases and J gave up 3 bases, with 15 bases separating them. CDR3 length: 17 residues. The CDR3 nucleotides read TGCGCCAGCAGCCAAGATTCCACAGGGAGGGGCTACAATGAGCAGTTCTTC. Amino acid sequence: CASSQDSTGRGYNEQFF.

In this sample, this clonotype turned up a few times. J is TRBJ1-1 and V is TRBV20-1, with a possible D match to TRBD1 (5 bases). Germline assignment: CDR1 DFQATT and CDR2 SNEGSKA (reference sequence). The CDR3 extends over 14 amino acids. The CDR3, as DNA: TGCAGCACCCTCGACAGACCCGGGGAGATTGAAGCTTTCTTT. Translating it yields CSTLDRPGEIEAFF.

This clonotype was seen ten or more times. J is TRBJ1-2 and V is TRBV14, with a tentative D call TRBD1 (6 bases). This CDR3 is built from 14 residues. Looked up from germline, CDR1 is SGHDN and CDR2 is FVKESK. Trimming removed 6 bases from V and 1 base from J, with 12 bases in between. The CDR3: CASRITGSNYGYTF. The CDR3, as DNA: TGTGCCAGCAGGATTACAGGGAGTAACTATGGCTACACCTTC. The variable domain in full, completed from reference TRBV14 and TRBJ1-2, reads EAGVTQFPSHSVIEKGQTVTLRCDPISGHDNLYWYRRVMGKEIKFLLHFVKESKQDESGMPNNRFLAERTGGTYSTLKVQPAELEDSGVYFCASRITGSNYGYTFGSGTRLTVV.